This T cell receptor beta chain is drawn from a study of blood T cell repertoires in COVID-19. Overall study: Italy, Spain and the United States were the sources of the convalescent and acute COVID-19 samples. PBMCs, B-cell-depleted T cells, or T cells were the source of the cDNA or gDNA that made up the material.

Source study methods: Reference gene primer amplification in the assay estimated nucleated cell counts. TCRdb's copy holds only in-frame clones and misses some; the assay was immunoSEQ multiplex PCR. V and J calls and clone size are copied from that table; D and trimming were computed from the DNA. The data show tens of thousands of clones, with about nine tenths seen just once and around 6% held by the top ten. The CDR3 runs to 15 residues. Germline CDR1 and CDR2: LGHNA and YSLEER. Trimming at V came to 2 bases and at J to 3 bases, leaving 4 bases not matched to a gene. The sequence came from a woman aged 70-85 years with acute or convalescent COVID-19. The specimen sequenced was peripheral blood. The gene calls are TRBV4-3 and TRBJ2-1, with 7 nucleotides matching TRBD2. The CDR3 loop reads CASSQTAGDYNEQFF. The CDR3, as DNA: TGCGCCAGCAGCCAAACGGCGGGAGACTACAATGAGCAGTTCTTC.